The clone carrying this T cell receptor beta chain has ten or more counts. Its antigen remains unidentified. This CDR3 is 15 amino acids long. Germline V gives CDR1 SGHVS, CDR2 FNYEAQ. Between the trimmed V and J ends, which lost 1 base and 2 bases, there was a span of 10 bases. The entry originates in a study of T cells in Graves' hyperthyroidism and ophthalmopathy. In the study overall: Peripheral blood sampling occurred at initial diagnosis, before any treatment.

Study-level findings and limits: Most thyroid clonotypes expanded above 0.001 appeared in blood too.

RNA transcripts yielded amplified TCR beta CDR3 regions. First-round RT-PCR with HTBI primers amplified the TCR CDR3 region. From the multiplex PCR reads, TCRdb called clonotypes with MiXCR, one entry per CDR3 protein. The repertoire holds nearly 600,000 distinct CDR3 sequences, approximately 15% seen once, with approximately 5.7% in the top ten. Newly diagnosed patients aged 18 to 65 had hyperthyroidism of under 2 months' duration. The diagnoses drew upon clinical symptoms, serum thyroxine and TRAb, thyroid ultrasound and orbital computed tomography. Material for sequencing was blood. This receptor was taken from a woman aged 30 to 39 with Graves' hyperthyroidism that later progressed to Graves' ophthalmopathy. The chain carries TRBV7-6 and TRBJ2-3; TRBD2 is a possible D gene (6 bases). The CDR3 loop reads CASSLEASVTDTQYF. CDR3 DNA sequence: TGTGCCAGCAGCTTAGAGGCTAGCGTCACAGATACGCAGTATTTT. The whole variable domain, remainder taken from reference TRBV7-6 and TRBJ2-3, is GAGVSQSPRYKVTKRGQDVALRCDPISGHVSLYWYRQALGQGPEFLTYFNYEAQQDKSGLPNDRFSAERPEGSISTLTIQRTEQRDSAMYRCASSLEASVTDTQYFGPGTRLTVL.